This T cell receptor (beta chain) originates from a study of T cell changes during pregnancy in multiple sclerosis. TCRdb's copy holds only in-frame clones and misses some; the assay was immunoSEQ multiplex PCR. The sample has about 45,000 clones; 70% to 90% are singletons. The CDR3 is 19 residues long. Per the germline V gene, CDR1 is SGHNT and CDR2 is YENEEA. V was pared by 5 bases and J by 8 bases, with 33 bases between. This chain uses TRBV11-3 with TRBJ1-1, with D unclear. The TCR originated in a female donor with multiple sclerosis, enrolled in a pregnancy study. Sequences were derived from peripheral blood, sampled in the first trimester of pregnancy. Here the CDR3 reads CASSEDYHPPGLIDQEAFF. The CDR3 nucleotides are TGTGCCAGCAGCGAAGACTATCATCCGCCCGGGCTTATAGATCAAGAAGCTTTCTTT.